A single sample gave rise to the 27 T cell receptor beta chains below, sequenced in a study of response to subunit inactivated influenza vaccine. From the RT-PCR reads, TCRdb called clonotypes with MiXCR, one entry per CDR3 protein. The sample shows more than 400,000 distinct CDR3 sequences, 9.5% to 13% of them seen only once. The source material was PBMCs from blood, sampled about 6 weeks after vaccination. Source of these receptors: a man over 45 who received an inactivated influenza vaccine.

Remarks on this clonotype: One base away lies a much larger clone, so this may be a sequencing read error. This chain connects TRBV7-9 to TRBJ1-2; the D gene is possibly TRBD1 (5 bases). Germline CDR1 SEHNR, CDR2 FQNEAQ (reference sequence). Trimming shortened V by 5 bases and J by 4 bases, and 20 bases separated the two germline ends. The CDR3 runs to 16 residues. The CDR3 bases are TGTGCCAGCAGCGGCGGACTGGGACTGTTCGGCTATGGCTACACCTTC. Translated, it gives CASSGGLGLFGYGYTF. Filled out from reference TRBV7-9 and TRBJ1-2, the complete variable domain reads DTGVSQNPRHKITKRGQNVTFRCDPISEHNRLYWYRQTLGQGPEFLTYFQNEAQLEKSRLLSDRFSAERPKGSFSTLEIQRTEQGDSAMYLCASSGGLGLFGYGYTFGSGTRLTVV.

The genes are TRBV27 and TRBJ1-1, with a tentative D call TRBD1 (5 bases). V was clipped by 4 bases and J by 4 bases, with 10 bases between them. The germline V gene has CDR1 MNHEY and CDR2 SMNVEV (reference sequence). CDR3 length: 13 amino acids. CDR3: CASSWGGSTEAFF. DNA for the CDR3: TGTGCCAGCAGTTGGGGGGGGAGCACTGAAGCTTTCTTT.

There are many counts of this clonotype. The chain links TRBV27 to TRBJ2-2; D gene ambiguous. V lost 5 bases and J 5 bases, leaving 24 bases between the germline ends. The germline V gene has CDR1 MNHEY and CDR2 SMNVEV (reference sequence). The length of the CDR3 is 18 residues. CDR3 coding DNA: TGTGCCAGCAGTCCTAGAGAGACTTTAGGGAAGCGAACCGGGGAGCTGTTTTTT. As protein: CASSPRETLGKRTGELFF.

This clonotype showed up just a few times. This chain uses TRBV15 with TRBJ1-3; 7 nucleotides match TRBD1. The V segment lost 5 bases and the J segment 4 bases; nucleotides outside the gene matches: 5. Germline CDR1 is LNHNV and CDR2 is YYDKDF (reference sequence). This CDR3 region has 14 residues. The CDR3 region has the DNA TGTGCCACCAGCGGTGGGACAGTAGGAAACACCATATATTTT. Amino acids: CATSGGTVGNTIYF.

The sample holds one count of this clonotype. CDR3 nucleotides: TGTGCCAGCAGTCCTGACAGGAATTGGTATAGCAATCAGCCCCAGCATTTT. This codes for CASSPDRNWYSNQPQHF. J is TRBJ1-5 and V is TRBV6-2 or TRBV6-3; tentative D call: TRBD1 (6 bases). Trimming left V 5 bases short and J 0 bases short, with 17 bases between. The V gene's germline CDR1 is MNHEY and CDR2 SVGEGT. The CDR3 loop spans 17 amino acids.

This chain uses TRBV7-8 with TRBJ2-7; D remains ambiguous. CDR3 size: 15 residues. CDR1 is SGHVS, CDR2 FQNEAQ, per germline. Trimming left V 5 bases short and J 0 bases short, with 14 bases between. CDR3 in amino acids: CASSPIRVASYEQYF. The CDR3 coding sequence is TGTGCCAGCAGCCCGATTAGGGTGGCCTCCTACGAGCAGTACTTC. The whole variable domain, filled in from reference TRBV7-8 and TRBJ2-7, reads GAGVSQSPRYKVAKRGQDVALRCDPISGHVSLFWYQQALGQGPEFLTYFQNEAQLDKSGLPSDRFFAERPEGSVSTLKIQRTQQEDSAVYLCASSPIRVASYEQYFGPGTRLTVT.

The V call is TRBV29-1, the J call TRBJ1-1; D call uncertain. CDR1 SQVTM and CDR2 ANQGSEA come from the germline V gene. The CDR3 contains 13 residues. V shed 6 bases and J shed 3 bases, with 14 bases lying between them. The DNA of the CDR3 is TGCAGCGTGGGGATCCACCAGGACACTGAAGCTTTCTTT. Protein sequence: CSVGIHQDTEAFF.

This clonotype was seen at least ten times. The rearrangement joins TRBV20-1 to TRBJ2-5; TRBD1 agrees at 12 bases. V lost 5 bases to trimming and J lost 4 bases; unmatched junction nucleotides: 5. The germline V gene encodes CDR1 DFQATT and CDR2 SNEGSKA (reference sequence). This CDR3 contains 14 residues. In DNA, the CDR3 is TGCAGTGCTGGGGACAGGGGGCTGGTAGAGACCCAGTACTTC. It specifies CSAGDRGLVETQYF.

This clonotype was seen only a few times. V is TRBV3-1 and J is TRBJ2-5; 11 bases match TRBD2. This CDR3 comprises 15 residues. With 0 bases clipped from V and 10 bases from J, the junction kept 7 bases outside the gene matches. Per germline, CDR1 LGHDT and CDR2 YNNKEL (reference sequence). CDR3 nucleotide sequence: TGTGCCAGCAGCCAAGAAGGGAGTAGCGGGGGGGGCCAGTACTTC. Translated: CASSQEGSSGGGQYF.

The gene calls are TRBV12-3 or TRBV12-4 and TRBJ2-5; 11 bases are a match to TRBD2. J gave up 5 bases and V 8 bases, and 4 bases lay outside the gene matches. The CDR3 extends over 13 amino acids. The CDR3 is CASGRTSGETQYF. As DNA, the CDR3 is TGTGCCAGCGGCCGGACTAGCGGGGAGACCCAGTACTTC.

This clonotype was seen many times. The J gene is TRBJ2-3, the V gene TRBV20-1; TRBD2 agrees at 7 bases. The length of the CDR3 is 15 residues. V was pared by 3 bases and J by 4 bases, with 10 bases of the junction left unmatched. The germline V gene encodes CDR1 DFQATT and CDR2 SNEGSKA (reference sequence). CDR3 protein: CSASARGVEPDTQYF. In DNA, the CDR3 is TGCAGTGCTAGTGCCCGGGGGGTAGAGCCAGATACGCAGTATTTT.

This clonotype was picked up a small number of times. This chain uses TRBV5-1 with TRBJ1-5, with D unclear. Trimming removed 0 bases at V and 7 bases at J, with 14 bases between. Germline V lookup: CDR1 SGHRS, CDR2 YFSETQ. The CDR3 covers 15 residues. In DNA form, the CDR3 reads TGCGCCAGCAGCTTGGACAGCCCTGAAATGCAGCCCCAGCATTTT. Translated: CASSLDSPEMQPQHF.

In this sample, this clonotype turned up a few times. For the CDR3, the DNA is TGTGCCAGCAGTCAGTGGACTGGCAGGCTCGCAGATACGCAGTATTTT. It codes for CASSQWTGRLADTQYF. The gene calls are TRBV12-3 or TRBV12-4 and TRBJ2-3, with D possibly TRBD2 on 5 matching bases. Trimming stripped 5 bases from V and 4 bases from J, with 19 bases between. The CDR3 loop spans 16 amino acids.

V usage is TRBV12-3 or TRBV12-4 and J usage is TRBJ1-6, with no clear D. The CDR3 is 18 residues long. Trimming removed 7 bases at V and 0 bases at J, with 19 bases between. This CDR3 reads CASTFSQNTSSYNSPLHF. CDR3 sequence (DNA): TGTGCCAGCACTTTTTCCCAAAACACGAGCTCCTATAATTCACCCCTCCACTTT.

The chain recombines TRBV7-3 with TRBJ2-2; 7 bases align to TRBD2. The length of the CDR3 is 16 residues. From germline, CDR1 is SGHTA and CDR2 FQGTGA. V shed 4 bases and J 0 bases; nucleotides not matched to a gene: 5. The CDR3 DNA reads TGTGCCAGCAGCTGGACCGGGACTACGAACACCGGGGAGCTGTTTTTT. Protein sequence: CASSWTGTTNTGELFF.

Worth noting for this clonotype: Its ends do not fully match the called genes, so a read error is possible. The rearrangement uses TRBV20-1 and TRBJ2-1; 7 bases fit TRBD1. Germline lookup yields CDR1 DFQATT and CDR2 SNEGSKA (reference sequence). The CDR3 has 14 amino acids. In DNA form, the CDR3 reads TGCAGTGCTTCTCACCGGGACAGATACAATGACCAGTTCTTC. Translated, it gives CSASHRDRYNDQFF.

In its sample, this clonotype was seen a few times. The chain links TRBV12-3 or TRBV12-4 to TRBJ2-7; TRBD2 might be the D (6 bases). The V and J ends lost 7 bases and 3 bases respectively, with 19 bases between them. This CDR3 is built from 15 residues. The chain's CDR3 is CASTPLGGDHYEQYF. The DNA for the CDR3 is TGTGCCAGCACCCCCCTAGGCGGGGACCACTACGAGCAGTACTTC.

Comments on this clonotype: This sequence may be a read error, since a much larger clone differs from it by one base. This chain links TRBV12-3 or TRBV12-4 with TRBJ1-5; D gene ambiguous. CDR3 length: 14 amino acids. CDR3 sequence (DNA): TGTGCCAGCAGCCCAGTGGGGAGCCATCATCCCCAGCATTTT. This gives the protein CASSPVGSHHPQHF.

The CDR3 loop is CSARGAGSYEQYF. The DNA of the CDR3 is TGCAGTGCTAGAGGGGCTGGATCCTACGAGCAGTACTTC. The genes are TRBV20-1 and TRBJ2-7; the D is unclear. The CDR3 sequence is 13 residues long. The V gene's germline CDR1 is DFQATT and CDR2 SNEGSKA (reference sequence). V shed 1 base and J shed 1 base, with 8 bases lying between them.

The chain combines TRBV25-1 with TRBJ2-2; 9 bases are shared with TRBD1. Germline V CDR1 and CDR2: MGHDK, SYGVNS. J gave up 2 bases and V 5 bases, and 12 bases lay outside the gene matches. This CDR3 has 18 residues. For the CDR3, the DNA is TGTGCCAGCAGTAGAAGCTTACAGGGGGCGCCTAACACCGGGGAGCTGTTTTTT. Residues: CASSRSLQGAPNTGELFF.

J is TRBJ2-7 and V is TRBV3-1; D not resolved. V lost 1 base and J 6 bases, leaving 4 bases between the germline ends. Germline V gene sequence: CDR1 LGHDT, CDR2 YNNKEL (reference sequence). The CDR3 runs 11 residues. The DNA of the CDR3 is TGTGCCAGCAGCCAAGTTTCCGAGCAGTACTTC. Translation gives CASSQVSEQYF.

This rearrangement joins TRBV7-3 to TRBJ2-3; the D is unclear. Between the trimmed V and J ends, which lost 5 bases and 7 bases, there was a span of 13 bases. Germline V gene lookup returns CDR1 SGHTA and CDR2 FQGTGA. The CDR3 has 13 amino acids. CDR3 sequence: CASSADIMNTQYF. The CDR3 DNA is TGTGCCAGCAGCGCCGATATTATGAATACGCAGTATTTT. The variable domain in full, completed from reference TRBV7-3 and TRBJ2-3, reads GAGVSQTPSNKVTEKGKYVELRCDPISGHTALYWYRQSLGQGPEFLIYFQGTGAADDSGLPNDRFFAVRPEGSVSTLKIQRTERGDSAVYLCASSADIMNTQYFGPGTRLTVL.

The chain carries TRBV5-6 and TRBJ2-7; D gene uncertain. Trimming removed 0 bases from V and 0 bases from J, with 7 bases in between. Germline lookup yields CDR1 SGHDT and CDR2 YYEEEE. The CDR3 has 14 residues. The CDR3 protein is CASSLGPDSYEQYF. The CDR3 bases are TGTGCCAGCAGCTTGGGTCCGGACTCCTACGAGCAGTACTTC.

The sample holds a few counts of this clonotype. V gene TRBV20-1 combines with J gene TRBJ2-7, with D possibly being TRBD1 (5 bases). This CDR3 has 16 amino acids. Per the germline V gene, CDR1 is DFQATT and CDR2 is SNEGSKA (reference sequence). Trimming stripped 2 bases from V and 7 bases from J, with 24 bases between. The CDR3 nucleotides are TGCAGTGCTAGACTCCCAAATACAGGCCCTTCCCTGGAGCAGTACTTC. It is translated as CSARLPNTGPSLEQYF.

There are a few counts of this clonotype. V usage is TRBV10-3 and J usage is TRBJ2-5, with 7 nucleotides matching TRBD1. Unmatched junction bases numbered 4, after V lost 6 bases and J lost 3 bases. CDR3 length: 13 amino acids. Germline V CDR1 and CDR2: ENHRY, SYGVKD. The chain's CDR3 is CAISRTGEETQYF. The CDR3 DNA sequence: TGTGCCATCAGCCGCACAGGGGAAGAGACCCAGTACTTC.

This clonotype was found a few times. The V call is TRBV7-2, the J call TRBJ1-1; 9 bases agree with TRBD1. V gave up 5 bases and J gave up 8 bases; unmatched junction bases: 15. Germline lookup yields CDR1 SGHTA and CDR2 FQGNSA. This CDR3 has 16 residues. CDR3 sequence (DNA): TGTGCCAGCAGCCGTGATAGGGGGACAGGGCTATTCGAAGCTTTCTTT. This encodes CASSRDRGTGLFEAFF.

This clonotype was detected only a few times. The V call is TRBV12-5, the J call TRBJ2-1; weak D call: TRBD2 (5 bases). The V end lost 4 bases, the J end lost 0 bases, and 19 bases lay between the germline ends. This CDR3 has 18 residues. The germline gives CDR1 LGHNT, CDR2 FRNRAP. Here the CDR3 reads CASGSYPGRLSSYNEQFF. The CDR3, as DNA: TGTGCTAGTGGTTCATACCCGGGGAGACTTAGCTCCTACAATGAGCAGTTCTTC.